This T cell receptor (beta chain) was sequenced in a study of a mutant IDH1 vaccine in newly diagnosed glioma. Study summary: Scheduled for weeks 1, 3, 5, 7, 11, 15, 19 and 23, eight vaccinations were given to patients.

TCRdb's copy holds only in-frame clones and misses some; the assay was immunoSEQ multiplex PCR. This table has 34,000 or so clones, around 78% appearing once. The germline CDR1 and CDR2 sequences are KGHSH and LQKENI. This CDR3 region has 17 residues. Trimming stripped 6 bases from V and 4 bases from J, with 22 bases between. Indicated time point: week 11, during vaccination. Every vaccination contained 300 ug of the mutant IDH1 20-mer peptide and was paired with topical imiquimod. This clone has just a few counts. Antigen specificity is unknown. This specimen was PBMCs, taken from a glioma patient whose treatment included an IDH1 peptide vaccine. This sequence originates from a man younger than 40 with glioma. This sequence joins TRBV18 and TRBJ1-5; D not certain. The CDR3 loop is CASSRRPARTKNQPQHF. CDR3 nucleotide sequence: TGTGCCAGCTCCCGAAGACCAGCCCGAACCAAGAATCAGCCCCAGCATTTT.